Reported below is one T cell receptor (beta chain). Germline V CDR1 and CDR2: SGHDN, FVKESK. J lost 10 bases, V lost 2 bases, and 8 bases had no gene match. The CDR3 runs 13 residues. The data were taken from a study of blood T cell repertoires in COVID-19. Sequencing used immunoSEQ multiplex PCR; TCRdb keeps in-frame clones, though not all of them. Among about 200,000 clones listed, 80% to 90% were seen once. The genes are TRBV14 and TRBJ2-7, with 7 bases fitting TRBD1. Material for sequencing was peripheral blood. The receptor comes from an elderly man with acute or convalescent COVID-19. The CDR3 spells CASSQNTGVGQYF. CDR3 DNA: TGTGCCAGCAGCCAAAATACAGGGGTCGGCCAGTACTTC. Full variable domain (missing parts from reference TRBV14 and TRBJ2-7): EAGVTQFPSHSVIEKGQTVTLRCDPISGHDNLYWYRRVMGKEIKFLLHFVKESKQDESGMPNNRFLAERTGGTYSTLKVQPAELEDSGVYFCASSQNTGVGQYFGPGTRLTVT.